The 27 T cell receptor beta chains in this list originate from one sample, sequenced in a study of cytomegalovirus exposure and HLA in healthy donors. The PCR ran on 60 Vbeta and 13 Jbeta primers. Data came from immunoSEQ multiplex PCR; TCRdb stores just in-frame clones and leaves some out. The data hold under 200,000 clones, with about 83% observed a single time. The sample comprised PBMCs. The receptors shown here come from a woman in her thirties in good health and CMV-seropositive.

CDR3 nucleotide sequence: TGTGCCAGCAGCGTATCAACTTACACTGAAGCTTTCTTT. The encoded protein is CASSVSTYTEAFF. The chain links TRBV9 to TRBJ1-1, with D uncertain. The CDR3 loop spans 13 amino acids. Looked up from germline, CDR1 is SGDLS and CDR2 is YYNGEE. V was shortened by 1 base and J by 3 bases, with 7 bases between the two germline ends.

The rearrangement links TRBV2 to TRBJ2-5; tentative D call: TRBD2 (6 bases). The CDR3 length is 14 residues. Trimming stripped 5 bases from V and 5 bases from J, with 15 bases between. Per germline, CDR1 SNHLY and CDR2 FYNNEI. DNA for the CDR3: TGTGCCAGCAGTCACGGGGGAGCTAAGGAGACCCAGTACTTC. This sequence encodes CASSHGGAKETQYF.

The chain couples TRBV7-9 to TRBJ2-1; 7 bases are shared with TRBD2. Germline CDR1 reads SEHNR; CDR2 reads FQNEAQ (reference sequence). The CDR3 totals 15 residues. V lost 8 bases, J lost 0 bases, and 7 bases stayed unmatched. Here the CDR3 reads CASGGGSNSYNEQFF. The CDR3 DNA reads as TGTGCCAGCGGGGGGGGGTCAAACTCCTACAATGAGCAGTTCTTC.

The CDR3 here is CASRSGDYGYTF. The CDR3 region has the DNA TGCGCCAGCAGGTCAGGGGACTATGGCTACACCTTC. V gene TRBV5-1 combines with J gene TRBJ1-2; possible D gene TRBD1, 6 bases. Deletions cut 5 bases from V and 3 bases from J, with 8 bases between. Looked up from germline, CDR1 is SGHRS and CDR2 is YFSETQ. The CDR3 is 12 residues long.

Note on this clone: The junction shows a germline mismatch at one end, possibly a read error. The V gene is TRBV5-1, the J gene TRBJ1-1; possibly TRBD1 for D (6 bases). This CDR3 comprises 13 residues. Germline V gene lookup returns CDR1 SGHRS and CDR2 YFSETQ. The CDR3 spells CASRLDRNTEAFF. Written as DNA, the CDR3 is TGCGCCAGCAGGTTGGACAGGAACACTGAAGCTTTCTTT.

The chain combines TRBV7-2 with TRBJ2-2; D is possibly TRBD2 (5 bases). CDR1 and CDR2 from the germline V gene are SGHTA and FQGNSA. V lost 5 bases and J 4 bases, leaving 20 bases between the germline ends. The CDR3 runs 17 residues. CDR3: CASSRVGRGSVTGELFF. Written as DNA, the CDR3 is TGTGCCAGCAGCCGGGTGGGTCGGGGTTCGGTCACCGGGGAGCTGTTTTTT.

In this sample, this clone turned up a few times. This chain joins TRBV4-2 and TRBJ2-5, with TRBD2 identical over 8 bases. V dropped 3 bases and J dropped 0; count of bases not matched to a gene: 6. The CDR3 extends over 16 amino acids. Looked up from germline, CDR1 is LGHNA and CDR2 is YNFKEQ. This CDR3 reads CASSQVKREYQETQYF. The CDR3 DNA is TGTGCCAGCAGCCAGGTAAAGCGGGAGTACCAAGAGACCCAGTACTTC.

The rearrangement joins TRBV7-8 to TRBJ1-1, with D unclear. The germline V gene has CDR1 SGHVS and CDR2 FQNEAQ. The CDR3 extends over 18 amino acids. Trimming took off 1 base at V and 1 base at J, with 19 bases between the two ends. CDR3 region: CASSLDIRVGLPNTEAFF. CDR3 sequence (DNA): TGTGCCAGCAGCTTAGACATACGGGTTGGTCTCCCGAACACTGAAGCTTTCTTT.

This clone was recorded a few times. This rearrangement joins TRBV28 to TRBJ2-5, with a possible D match to TRBD2 (5 bases). Trimming removed 1 base at V and 5 bases at J, with 11 bases between. Germline V lookup: CDR1 MDHEN, CDR2 SYDVKM. The CDR3 is 14 residues long. Here the CDR3 reads CASSLLVSGETQYF. The CDR3 DNA reads TGTGCCAGCAGTTTATTGGTTTCGGGGGAGACCCAGTACTTC.

This clone turned up a few times. V gene TRBV6-1 combines with J gene TRBJ2-1, with a possible D match to TRBD1 (6 bases). The CDR3 has 11 amino acids. Germline V lookup: CDR1 MNHNS, CDR2 SASEGT. The germline V and J ends were trimmed by 7 bases and 9 bases, with 10 bases remaining between them. In DNA form, the CDR3 reads TGTGCCAGCACAGGGGTAGTTGAGCAGTTCTTC. Protein sequence: CASTGVVEQFF.

The chain couples TRBV6-5 to TRBJ1-5, with D possibly TRBD1 on 5 matching bases. The V gene's germline CDR1 is MNHEY and CDR2 SVGAGI. This CDR3 has 15 residues. V was trimmed by 6 bases and J by 0 bases, leaving 12 bases between them. DNA for the CDR3: TGTGCCAGCAGCACCGACAGTAGTAGCAATCAGCCCCAGCATTTT. Translated: CASSTDSSSNQPQHF.

The CDR3 DNA reads TGTGCCAGCAGTTCAACTAGCGGGGGGGCATTAGATACGCAGTATTTT. Translating gives CASSSTSGGALDTQYF. The V call is TRBV27, the J call TRBJ2-3; the match to TRBD2 covers 13 bases. Looked up from germline, CDR1 is MNHEY and CDR2 is SMNVEV (reference sequence). The CDR3 is made up of 16 amino acids. Trimming took 4 bases from V and 5 from J; bases not matched to a gene: 6.

The chain links TRBV5-6 to TRBJ1-5; D gene ambiguous. The CDR3 totals 15 residues. CDR1 is SGHDT and CDR2 is YYEEEE in the germline V gene. V was clipped by 1 base and J by 2 bases, with 10 bases between them. This CDR3 is CASSLRVARNQPQHF. For the CDR3, the DNA is TGTGCCAGCAGCTTGCGGGTGGCGCGCAATCAGCCCCAGCATTTT.

This CDR3 is CASSEALGVGYF. Here the CDR3 DNA reads TGTGCCAGCAGTGAAGCGCTCGGGGTTGGGTACTTC. The gene calls are TRBV6-1 and TRBJ2-4; D possibly corresponds to TRBD2 (5 bases). V lost 0 bases, J lost 15 bases, and 12 bases lay in between. CDR3 length: 12 residues. Germline-derived CDR1 and CDR2 are MNHNS and SASEGT.

This chain connects TRBV7-9 to TRBJ2-3; D possibly corresponds to TRBD1 (6 bases). The CDR3 consists of 15 residues. With 5 bases removed from V and 5 bases from J, the gap between germline ends came to 17 bases. Germline V gene data show CDR1 as SEHNR and CDR2 as FQNEAQ (reference sequence). CDR3 loop: CASSPPGAAGDTQYF. In nucleotides, the CDR3 is TGTGCCAGCAGCCCCCCAGGGGCCGCAGGAGATACGCAGTATTTT.

The chain couples TRBV5-1 to TRBJ2-1; TRBD1 agrees at 9 bases. Germline-derived CDR1 and CDR2 are SGHRS and YFSETQ. V was pared by 4 bases and J by 8 bases, with 7 bases of the junction left unmatched. The length of the CDR3 is 14 residues. The CDR3 nucleotides are TGCGCCAGCAGCCCCGGGACAGGGAAGGATGAGCAGTTCTTC. It yields the protein CASSPGTGKDEQFF.

The chain uses TRBV5-1 and TRBJ1-2; 7 bases match TRBD1. The trim removed 0 bases at V and 4 bases at J, leaving 3 bases unmatched. Germline V gives CDR1 SGHRS, CDR2 YFSETQ. The CDR3 contains 14 residues. This CDR3 is CASSLEQGSYGYTF. CDR3 coding DNA: TGCGCCAGCAGCTTGGAACAGGGGAGCTATGGCTACACCTTC.

CDR3: CASSVGDPGTEAFF. The CDR3 nucleotides read TGTGCCAGCAGCGTAGGGGATCCGGGGACTGAAGCTTTCTTT. V and J are TRBV9 and TRBJ1-1; D is ambiguous. The V and J ends lost 0 bases and 5 bases respectively, with 11 bases between them. This CDR3 comprises 14 residues. Germline lookup yields CDR1 SGDLS and CDR2 YYNGEE.

The chain has TRBV4-1 and TRBJ1-3, with no clear D. Trimming pared 2 bases from V and 2 bases from J, leaving 10 bases between. Germline V gene data show CDR1 as MGHRA and CDR2 as YSYEKL. The CDR3 has 15 amino acids. The CDR3 sequence: CASSQSLRAGNTIYF. The CDR3 nucleotides are TGCGCCAGCAGCCAAAGTTTACGCGCTGGAAACACCATATATTTT.

This chain joins TRBV18 and TRBJ2-3, with unresolved D. From germline, CDR1 is KGHSH and CDR2 LQKENI. The germline V and J ends were trimmed by 5 bases and 0 bases, with 9 bases remaining between them. The CDR3 contains 14 residues. CDR3 in amino acids: CASSVQASTDTQYF. The CDR3 DNA reads TGTGCCAGCTCAGTCCAGGCTAGCACAGATACGCAGTATTTT.

The rearrangement uses TRBV4-3 and TRBJ2-3; perhaps TRBD2 as D (7 bases). V was clipped by 2 bases and J by 13 bases, with 19 bases between them. Germline V lookup: CDR1 LGHNA, CDR2 YSLEER. The CDR3 consists of 14 residues. CDR3 region: CASSQIPGGTLEYF. The CDR3 nucleotides read TGCGCCAGCAGCCAAATCCCCGGGGGGACATTGGAGTATTTT.

The rearrangement uses TRBV28 and TRBJ2-7; TRBD1 matches 7 bases. V was clipped by 6 bases and J by 0 bases; unmatched bases: 5. This CDR3 contains 14 residues. CDR1 MDHEN and CDR2 SYDVKM come from the germline V gene. CDR3 coding DNA: TGTGCCAGCAGCCTGGGACAGCACTCCTACGAGCAGTACTTC. It translates to CASSLGQHSYEQYF.

The chain is built from TRBV6-5 and TRBJ2-7; 8 nucleotides line up with TRBD2. Unmatched junction bases numbered 7, after V lost 6 bases and J lost 0 bases. CDR1 and CDR2 (germline): MNHEY, SVGAGI. CDR3 size: 15 residues. This chain's CDR3 is CASSRTSTSSYEQYF. The CDR3 nucleotides are TGTGCCAGCAGCAGGACTAGCACGAGCTCCTACGAGCAGTACTTC.

To note about this clone: One junction end does not reproduce the germline sequence, and a read error may be involved. The V and J genes are TRBV5-1 and TRBJ2-7, with D possibly TRBD1 on 5 matching bases. CDR3 length: 15 residues. Germline V gene lookup returns CDR1 SGHRS and CDR2 YFSETQ. For the CDR3, the DNA is TGCGCCAGCAGCTTGGAAGCAGGGCTGTACTACGAGCAGTGCTTC. Translating gives CASSLEAGLYYEQCF.

The gene calls are TRBV6-5 and TRBJ2-7, with D tentatively TRBD1 (5 bases). Per germline, CDR1 MNHEY and CDR2 SVGAGI. Trimming pared 6 bases from V and 3 bases from J, leaving 6 bases between. The CDR3 has 11 residues. DNA for the CDR3: TGTGCCAGCAGGGACAACTACGAGCAGTACTTC. Amino acid sequence: CASRDNYEQYF.

The genes are TRBV2 and TRBJ1-5; no firm D call. The CDR3 is made up of 14 amino acids. V was shortened by 4 bases and J by 3 bases, with 10 bases between the two germline ends. CDR1 is SNHLY and CDR2 is FYNNEI in the germline V gene. The CDR3 is CASSVPSINQPQHF. The CDR3 DNA reads TGTGCCAGCAGTGTCCCGAGTATCAATCAGCCCCAGCATTTT.

The rearrangement links TRBV28 to TRBJ1-3, with TRBD1 matching 9 bases. V dropped 2 bases and J dropped 4; count of bases not matched to a gene: 9. In germline, CDR1 is MDHEN, CDR2 SYDVKM. The CDR3 contains 17 residues. The CDR3 loop reads CASSLRIGTGSGNTIYF. CDR3 bases: TGTGCCAGCAGTTTAAGGATCGGGACAGGGAGCGGAAACACCATATATTTT.